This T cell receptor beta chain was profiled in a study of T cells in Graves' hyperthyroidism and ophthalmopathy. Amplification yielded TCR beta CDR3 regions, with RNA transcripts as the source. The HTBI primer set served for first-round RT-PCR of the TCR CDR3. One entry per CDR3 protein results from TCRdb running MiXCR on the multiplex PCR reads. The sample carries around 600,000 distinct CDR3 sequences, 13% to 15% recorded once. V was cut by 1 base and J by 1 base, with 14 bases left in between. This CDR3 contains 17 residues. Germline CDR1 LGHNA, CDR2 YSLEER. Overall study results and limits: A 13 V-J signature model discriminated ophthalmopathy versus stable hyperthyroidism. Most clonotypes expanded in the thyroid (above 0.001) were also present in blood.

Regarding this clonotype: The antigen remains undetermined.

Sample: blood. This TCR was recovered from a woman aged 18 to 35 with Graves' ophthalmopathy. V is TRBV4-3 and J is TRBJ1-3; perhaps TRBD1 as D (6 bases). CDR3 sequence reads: CASSQAPGGASGNTIYF. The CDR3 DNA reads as TGCGCCAGCAGCCAAGCCCCGGGGGGCGCATCTGGAAACACCATATATTTT.